This T cell receptor beta chain was documented in a study of type 1 and type 2 diabetes patients listed by TCRdb under 2016. Some background on the complete study: The cohort comprised nine type 1 diabetes patients, a few type 2 diabetes patients and roughly 6 nondiabetic controls recruited in China. Across the study, CD4+ and CD8+ T cells were positively selected from PBMCs using CD4 or CD8 MicroBeads on MACS columns. A total of 18,976,912 paired-end reads were generated across the whole study. In the study, high-throughput sequencing was used to profile TCRbeta repertoires so that type 1 diabetes, type 2 diabetes and nondiabetic individuals could be compared. Type 2 diabetes patients served as a disease comparison group for the type 1 diabetes patients. Similar V gene usage was observed when roughly 20-cycle and approximately 26-cycle amplification were compared, suggesting similar primer efficiencies and random PCR bias. Paired-end sequencing of TCRbeta libraries was performed on Illumina HiSeq 2000 or MiSeq instruments.

Regarding this clonotype: Its binding antigen is unknown. The sample holds no much larger clone one base away, and base qualities are not on file.

CDR1 and CDR2 are drawn from the germline V gene (reference sequence): LNHDA, SQIVND. The CDR3 numbers 14 residues from cysteine through phenylalanine. The read is trimmed to its CDR3 DNA, 42 bases read in frame from base 1. The V and J ends are trimmed by 3 bases and 6 bases, leaving 14 bases between them. Sequencing was carried out with an Illumina MiSeq. TCRbeta CDR3 amplification used genomic DNA from the sorted T cell subsets as template. Multiplex PCR with 30 forward and 13 reverse primers amplified the TCRbeta CDR3 region. AMPure XP beads were used to purify the PCR products, after which a second roughly 25-cycle PCR added indices and adaptors. Before sequencing, libraries were gel-purified with the QIAquick Gel Extraction Kit. The study's own analysis went as follows. FLASH was used to merge paired-end reads, and IgBLAST was used to align the merged reads to IMGT V, D and J germline references. Reads with less than 70% alignment identity to germline references were removed, leaving approximately 11 million reads across the study. CDR3 boundaries, reading frame and productivity were assigned following IMGT definitions. Highly-expanded clones were defined as clones making up 1% or more of reads, and normalized Shannon entropy was used to measure diversity. Unpaired two-tailed t-tests were used to test for differences in Shannon entropy between groups. TCRdb took the public reads, trimmed them with fastp at Q25, ran MiXCR for clone calling and kept in-frame beta chains. Each entry is one CDR3 protein sequence, shown with its most common DNA and genes. TCRdb's processing, not the authors' own work, is the source of the V and J calls. The sample profile shows some 250,000 distinct CDR3 sequences; approximately 45% of them were found once. The ten top clones hold around 13% of the sample.

Study-wide conclusions, independent of this receptor: Since just a limited number of T2D and control samples were sequenced, some T1D-only HECs might also appear in more T2D or control samples. The study groups were not matched for age and gender, which could possibly have biased interpretation. Highly correlated V and J gene usage patterns were observed for type 2 diabetes and control samples, with an average of around 0.97 between samples. Only a few highly-expanded CD4+ clones (median one) were found in type 2 diabetes patients, and these clones made up a median roughly 3.6% of reads. In both CD4+ and CD8+ T cells, type 2 diabetes repertoires were highly diverse and significantly more diverse than type 1 diabetes repertoires.

Every diabetic patient fulfilled standard classification criteria for type 1 or type 2 diabetes, and glucose and C-peptide were measured using WHO-recommended methods. Donors with other autoimmune diseases or infections within the previous four weeks were excluded. A roughly 11-milliliter sample of peripheral blood was drawn from every participant. LymphoPrep density separation was used to isolate PBMCs. The sequence came from a man between 18 and 29 years old with type 2 diabetes. The chain is encoded by TRBV19 joined to TRBJ1-1; TRBD1 is perhaps the D gene, given 6 matching bases. What was sequenced was peripheral blood mononuclear cells (PBMCs). The CDR3 loop reads CASSIPHRDPEAFF. The sequenced DNA is TGTGCCAGTAGTATCCCCCACAGGGACCCTGAAGCTTTCTTT.